This entry features one T cell receptor beta chain sequence. The antigen is undetermined. This specimen comes from a study of beta chain features in type 1 diabetes. All of the isolated RNA was reverse transcribed, so expressed TCRB transcripts were sequenced. Profiled with immunoSEQ multiplex PCR; TCRdb holds only in-frame clones, not every one. The profile covers some 150,000 clones, with under 60% appearing a single time and 0.4% to 0.5% taken by the ten largest. Per the germline V gene, CDR1 is SGHTA and CDR2 is FQGNSA. V shed 2 bases and J shed 2 bases, with 18 bases lying between them. CDR3 length equals 17 residues. Overall study results and limits: Moderate but significant shortening of TCRB CDR3s was recorded in all four CD4+ subsets from Type 1 diabetes patients. Within patients, naive, central memory and Treg TCRB repertoires seemed more similar than within healthy donors. It was possible that PCR favored shorter templates, equally so in patients and controls.

The receptor was derived from a man in his late teens or twenties in good health. Source material: Tregs from blood. The chain has TRBV7-2 and TRBJ1-2; the D is unclear. In nucleotides, the CDR3 is TGTGCCAGCAGCTTAAAGGGTCCGGGGTTAGAAAACTATGGCTACACCTTC. Translating it yields CASSLKGPGLENYGYTF.